Presented here are 11 T cell receptor beta chains from one specimen sequenced in a study of T cells after posttransplantation cyclophosphamide (dated by TCRdb to the mid-2010s). The library was made by the immunoSEQ multiplex PCR assay. TCRdb stores this immuneACCESS table with in-frame sequences only. Part of the clones is absent; in the studies checked, under half of the shortfall reflects unresolved V genes, and no reason is known for the rest. In this sample the table shows approximately 52,000 clones, roughly 86% of which occur a single time. Approximately 3% of the sample belongs to the ten largest clones. What was sequenced was PBMCs. Receptors were obtained from a man between 25 and 39 years old with a blood cancer, CMV-positive, and with a related stem cell donor.

V usage is TRBV6-1 and J usage is TRBJ2-5; D might be TRBD2 (5 bases). Germline V lookup: CDR1 MNHNS, CDR2 SASEGT. V was trimmed by 2 bases and J by 5 bases, leaving 21 bases between them. The CDR3 consists of 17 residues. CDR3 in amino acids: CASSELPSAGSRETQYF. The CDR3 DNA reads as TGTGCCAGCAGTGAACTACCCTCCGCGGGCTCTAGGGAGACCCAGTACTTC.

The chain has TRBV19 and TRBJ2-2, with 7 bases lining up with TRBD2. The CDR3 has 14 amino acids. Trimming cost V 5 bases and J 2 bases; bases outside gene matches: 2. In germline, CDR1 is LNHDA, CDR2 SQIVND (reference sequence). The CDR3 sequence: CASSGTINTGELFF. As DNA, the CDR3 is TGTGCCAGTAGTGGGACTATTAACACCGGGGAGCTGTTTTTT.

Only a few counts were recorded for this clone. This chain links TRBV19 with TRBJ1-2; a possible D gene is TRBD1 (5 bases). The CDR3 sequence is 15 residues long. Germline lookup yields CDR1 LNHDA and CDR2 SQIVND (reference sequence). The germline V and J ends were trimmed by 1 base and 4 bases, with 13 bases remaining between them. The CDR3 region is CASSIGAGLFYGYTF. CDR3 sequence (DNA): TGTGCCAGTAGTATAGGGGCAGGGCTCTTCTATGGCTACACCTTC.

The table lists this clone with a count of one. V is TRBV19 and J is TRBJ1-1, with TRBD1 matching 7 bases. Looked up from germline, CDR1 is LNHDA and CDR2 is SQIVND (reference sequence). The CDR3 is 16 residues long. V was pared by 10 bases and J by 6 bases, with 20 bases of the junction left unmatched. The CDR3 here is CATLGDSAVFWAEAFF. CDR3 nucleotide sequence: TGTGCCACCCTGGGGGACAGTGCAGTTTTTTGGGCTGAAGCTTTCTTT.

V usage is TRBV6-4 and J usage is TRBJ2-3; 7 positions match TRBD2. CDR3 length: 17 residues. Germline trimming cut 4 bases from V and 3 bases from J; bases unmatched to any gene: 13. CDR1 is MRHNA, CDR2 SNTAGT, per germline. In DNA form, the CDR3 reads TGTGCCAGCAGTGTTAAGGTAGTAGCGGGTTGTACAGATACGCAGTATTTT. Protein sequence: CASSVKVVAGCTDTQYF.

The chain combines TRBV18 with TRBJ1-1, with TRBD1 matching over 8 bases. The ends lost 6 bases at V and 7 bases at J; junction bases unmatched: 16. The CDR3 extends over 16 amino acids. The germline gives CDR1 KGHSH, CDR2 LQKENI. CDR3 DNA sequence: TGTGCCAGCTCGATAGCAGGGGGCGCAGGAGGAGGTGAAGCTTTCTTT. This codes for CASSIAGGAGGGEAFF.

V is TRBV7-2 and J is TRBJ1-5, with TRBD1 matching 10 bases. With 1 base clipped from V and 11 bases from J, the junction kept 11 bases outside the gene matches. The V gene's germline CDR1 is SGHTA and CDR2 FQGNSA. This CDR3 is built from 16 residues. The CDR3 reads CASSLDGQGGVRSQHF. The CDR3, as DNA: TGTGCCAGCAGCTTAGATGGACAGGGGGGGGTGCGGTCCCAGCATTTT.

This chain joins TRBV7-3 and TRBJ2-1, with 7 bases that match TRBD1. The V gene end was trimmed by 5 bases and the J gene end by 7 bases; junction bases not matched to a gene: 11. Looked up from germline, CDR1 is SGHTA and CDR2 is FQGTGA. The CDR3 spans 15 residues. The DNA of the CDR3 is TGTGCCAGCAGCGCGACAGAGGGGGCCTTGAATGAGCAGTTCTTC. Translating it yields CASSATEGALNEQFF.

The rearrangement joins TRBV6-5 to TRBJ1-1; unclear D gene. Germline CDR1 reads MNHEY; CDR2 reads SVGAGI. V was shortened by 7 bases and J by 5 bases, with 17 bases between the two germline ends. The CDR3 sequence is 14 residues long. The CDR3 sequence is CASTREGLWTEAFF. The CDR3 coding sequence is TGTGCCAGCACCCGGGAGGGCCTGTGGACTGAAGCTTTCTTT.

The chain employs TRBV9 and TRBJ2-1, with a possible D match to TRBD2 (6 bases). Trimming removed 4 bases at V and 6 bases at J, with 14 bases between. CDR3 length: 14 amino acids. Germline-derived CDR1 and CDR2 are SGDLS and YYNGEE. The CDR3: CASSLRLGGNEQFF. The CDR3 DNA follows: TGTGCCAGCAGCCTCCGACTAGGCGGCAATGAGCAGTTCTTC.

This clone has a single count. The V and J genes are TRBV4-2 and TRBJ2-5; D might be TRBD2 (5 bases). The CDR3 has 15 amino acids. Germline V gives CDR1 LGHNA, CDR2 YNFKEQ. Trimming took 5 bases from V and 4 from J, leaving 17 bases between them. The CDR3 loop is CASSSSVGVGETQYF. The DNA for the CDR3 is TGTGCCAGCAGCTCGTCAGTCGGGGTGGGAGAGACCCAGTACTTC.